The next 27 T cell receptor beta chains were all read from a single sample in a study of blood T cell repertoires in COVID-19. The data were produced by immunoSEQ multiplex PCR, yet TCRdb's version contains in-frame clones alone and is incomplete. The sample has under 250,000 clones; 89% are singletons. Sequencing was performed on peripheral blood. The receptor source for this set is a man aged 60 to 75 who had recovered from COVID-19.

The chain uses TRBV10-3 and TRBJ2-7; D perhaps matches TRBD1 (6 bases). Germline lookup yields CDR1 ENHRY and CDR2 SYGVKD. This CDR3 has 11 residues. V lost 10 bases and J 8 bases, leaving 15 bases between the germline ends. CDR3 residues: CATRQETKQYF. The CDR3 region has the DNA TGTGCCACCAGACAGGAAACGAAGCAGTACTTC.

This clone has only one observation. The chain uses TRBV4-1 and TRBJ2-1; possible D gene TRBD2, 6 bases. V was pared by 3 bases and J by 1 base, with 13 bases between. Germline V gene data show CDR1 as MGHRA and CDR2 as YSYEKL. The CDR3 loop spans 16 amino acids. The CDR3 nucleotides are TGCGCCAGCAGCCAGAGATCGGGGGTTTCCTACAATGAGCAGTTCTTC. It translates to CASSQRSGVSYNEQFF.

This chain links TRBV6-2 or TRBV6-3 with TRBJ2-1; 8 nucleotides agree with TRBD2. In germline, CDR1 is MNHEY, CDR2 SVGEGT. The junction had 7 bases not matched to a gene; V was cut back by 2 bases and J by 4 bases. This CDR3 region has 16 residues. The CDR3 coding sequence is TGTGCCAGCAGTTACCTACCCACTAGCGGATACAATGAGCAGTTCTTC. Its protein is CASSYLPTSGYNEQFF.

The chain joins TRBV15 to TRBJ2-7, with a possible D match to TRBD1 (5 bases). Trimming removed 4 bases at V and 2 bases at J, with 15 bases between. CDR1 and CDR2 from the germline V gene are LNHNV and YYDKDF (reference sequence). The length of the CDR3 is 15 residues. The CDR3 loop reads CATSIGRAGAYEQYF. The CDR3 coding sequence is TGTGCCACCAGCATAGGCAGGGCCGGAGCCTACGAGCAGTACTTC.

The CDR3 bases are TGTGCCAGCAGCTTACTTACAGGGGGCGGAGAGCAGTACTTC. Translated: CASSLLTGGGEQYF. The genes are TRBV7-2 and TRBJ2-7, with TRBD1 matching over 9 bases. The V segment lost 2 bases and the J segment 7 bases; nucleotides outside the gene matches: 6. The CDR3 has 14 residues. Germline V lookup: CDR1 SGHTA, CDR2 FQGNSA.

This clone was observed a few times. The gene calls are TRBV20-1 and TRBJ2-3; 7 bases fit TRBD1. CDR1 and CDR2 (germline): DFQATT, SNEGSKA (reference sequence). The CDR3 is 11 residues long. Trimming cost V 5 bases and J 8 bases; bases outside gene matches: 4. CDR3 in amino acids: CSAPRQGTQYF. The CDR3 DNA is TGCAGTGCTCCGCGACAGGGTACGCAGTATTTT.

This chain links TRBV6-6 with TRBJ1-3, with D hard to call. CDR1 is MNHNY and CDR2 is SVGAGI in the germline V gene (reference sequence). The CDR3 runs 14 residues. Deletions cut 3 bases from V and 0 bases from J, with 6 bases between. The CDR3 region has the DNA TGTGCCAGCAGTTATAGAAGCTCTGGAAACACCATATATTTT. The encoded protein is CASSYRSSGNTIYF.

CDR3 in amino acids: CASSLQPQGAAADTQYF. The CDR3 DNA reads as TGTGCCAGCAGCTTACAACCCCAGGGGGCTGCGGCAGATACGCAGTATTTT. V and J are TRBV7-3 and TRBJ2-3; 8 positions agree with TRBD1. Germline V gene data show CDR1 as SGHTA and CDR2 as FQGTGA. There are 17 residues in the CDR3. The trim removed 2 bases at V and 4 bases at J, leaving 11 bases unmatched.

The J gene is TRBJ2-1, the V gene TRBV6-6; 7 bases map to TRBD2. Germline values: CDR1 MNHNY, CDR2 SVGAGI (reference sequence). The CDR3 length is 13 residues. Trimming removed 10 bases from V and 4 bases from J; junction bases left unmatched: 7. This CDR3 is CATTRDYYNEQFF. CDR3 in DNA: TGTGCCACCACGCGGGACTATTACAATGAGCAGTTCTTC.

In this sample, this clone turned up once. The CDR3 DNA sequence: TGTGCCAGTAAAGCCCCTCCGGGACTAGCGGGAGCTTACAATGAGCAGTTCTTC. As protein: CASKAPPGLAGAYNEQFF. V gene TRBV28 combines with J gene TRBJ2-1; 14 bases are shared with TRBD2. J was trimmed by 4 bases and V by 9 bases; bases with no gene match: 14. The germline gives CDR1 MDHEN, CDR2 SYDVKM. The CDR3 totals 18 residues. Using reference TRBV28 and TRBJ2-1 for the parts outside the CDR3, the full variable domain is DVKVTQSSRYLVKRTGEKVFLECVQDMDHENMFWYRQDPGLGLRLIYFSYDVKMKEKGDIPEGYSVSREKKERFSLILESASTNQTSMYLCASKAPPGLAGAYNEQFFGPGTRLTVL.

The V and J genes are TRBV19 and TRBJ1-2; 8 bases agree with TRBD1. From germline, CDR1 is LNHDA and CDR2 SQIVND (reference sequence). The CDR3 sequence is 14 residues long. The ends lost 1 base at V and 8 bases at J; junction bases unmatched: 6. Here the CDR3 DNA reads TGTGCCAGTAGTATAGGCAGGGGGCATCAAGGCTACACCTTC. Translated, it gives CASSIGRGHQGYTF.

The J gene is TRBJ1-4, the V gene TRBV3-1 (or the pseudogene TRBV3-2); TRBD1 matches at 8 bases. Germline trimming cut 1 base from V and 7 bases from J; bases unmatched to any gene: 8. Germline V lookup: CDR1 LGHDT, CDR2 YNNKEL (reference sequence). The CDR3 sequence is 16 residues long. The CDR3 sequence: CASSQVRQTGGEKLFF. CDR3 nucleotide sequence: TGTGCCAGCAGCCAAGTTCGCCAAACAGGGGGTGAAAAACTGTTTTTT.

The rearrangement joins TRBV6-6 to TRBJ2-7; 9 nucleotides agree with TRBD1. Germline V gene data show CDR1 as MNHNY and CDR2 as SVGAGI (reference sequence). The CDR3 covers 13 residues. The CDR3 coding sequence is TGTGCAAGCCGGGACAGGGACTTCTACGAGCAGTACTTC. It is translated as CASRDRDFYEQYF.

The rearrangement links TRBV29-1 to TRBJ2-3; 8 nucleotides agree with TRBD1. V was pared by 6 bases and J by 3 bases, with 8 bases of the junction left unmatched. The CDR3 consists of 14 residues. Germline assignment: CDR1 SQVTM and CDR2 ANQGSEA. The CDR3 loop is CSVAQGASTDTQYF. The CDR3 DNA sequence: TGCAGCGTAGCGCAGGGGGCGAGTACAGATACGCAGTATTTT.

This clone was detected many times. This sequence joins TRBV4-2 and TRBJ1-6, with D possibly TRBD1 on 6 matching bases. V was pared by 0 bases and J by 9 bases, with 15 bases between. Germline V gene sequence: CDR1 LGHNA, CDR2 YNFKEQ. CDR3 length: 16 amino acids. DNA of the CDR3: TGTGCCAGCAGCCAAGAAGGGGGTGGGAGGGGTTCACCCCTCCACTTT. It translates to CASSQEGGGRGSPLHF.

This clone was observed once. J is TRBJ1-6 and V is TRBV5-4, with 7 bases matching TRBD1. The CDR3 is made up of 15 amino acids. The V gene end was trimmed by 4 bases and the J gene end by 10 bases; junction bases not matched to a gene: 11. In germline, CDR1 is SGHNT, CDR2 YYREEE (reference sequence). DNA of the CDR3: TGTGCCAGCAGCGTAGGGACAGCCCAAGGGTCACCCCTCCACTTT. It encodes CASSVGTAQGSPLHF.

The V call is TRBV2, the J call TRBJ2-6, with D perhaps matching TRBD1 (6 bases). The CDR3 is 15 residues long. CDR1 SNHLY and CDR2 FYNNEI come from the germline V gene. V lost 8 bases to trimming and J lost 0 bases, with 11 bases between them. The CDR3 nucleotides read TGTGCCAGCGGCGTAGGGGGCTCTGGGGCCAACGTCCTGACTTTC. Protein: CASGVGGSGANVLTF.

V usage is TRBV18 and J usage is TRBJ2-3, with D maybe TRBD2 (5 bases). V was trimmed by 1 base and J by 4 bases, leaving 9 bases between them. The CDR3 is 14 residues long. Germline V lookup: CDR1 KGHSH, CDR2 LQKENI. The CDR3 reads CASSPRSEADTQYF. In DNA form, the CDR3 reads TGTGCCAGCTCACCACGCTCGGAGGCAGATACGCAGTATTTT.

The chain employs TRBV21-1 and TRBJ2-5; the table gives TRBD2 as D, unverified against the DNA. TRBV21-1 is labeled a pseudogene. CDR3 length equals 16 residues. CDR3 loop: CASPTPPAGGGETQYF. CDR3 coding DNA: TGTGCCAGCCCCACCCCCCCAGCGGGAGGGGGAGAGACCCAGTACTTC.

The rearrangement links TRBV12-3 or TRBV12-4 to TRBJ1-2; no firm D call. Trimming cost V 3 bases and J 11 bases, with 13 bases left between them. This CDR3 spans 12 amino acids. The CDR3 DNA is TGTGCCAGCAGTTTTGGGCTTGTCCGGTACACCTTC. It encodes CASSFGLVRYTF.

The V and J genes are TRBV9 and TRBJ2-2, with 8 bases fitting TRBD2. Germline V CDR1 and CDR2: SGDLS, YYNGEE. CDR3 length: 13 residues. The junction had 4 bases not matched to a gene; V was cut back by 5 bases and J by 7 bases. The CDR3 nucleotides read TGTGCCAGCAGGGCGGGGGGCCTCGGGGAGCTGTTTTTT. Protein sequence: CASRAGGLGELFF. The variable domain in full, with the rest retrieved from reference TRBV9 and TRBJ2-2, is DSGVTQTPKHLITATGQRVTLRCSPRSGDLSVYWYQQSLDQGLQFLIQYYNGEERAKGNILERFSAQQFPDLHSELNLSSLELGDSALYFCASRAGGLGELFFGEGSRLTVL.

Here the CDR3 reads CASTRDRVPLSETQYF. CDR3 nucleotides: TGTGCCAGCACCAGGGACAGGGTTCCCCTTTCCGAGACCCAGTACTTC. This chain links TRBV2 with TRBJ2-5; 9 positions match TRBD1. The germline CDR1 and CDR2 sequences are SNHLY and FYNNEI. Trimming cost V 7 bases and J 5 bases; bases outside gene matches: 14. This CDR3 spans 16 amino acids.

V usage is TRBV4-1 and J usage is TRBJ1-2, with D possibly being TRBD1 (5 bases). With 0 bases removed from V and 5 bases from J, the gap between germline ends came to 19 bases. The CDR3 sequence is 17 residues long. Germline CDR1 reads MGHRA; CDR2 reads YSYEKL. CDR3 region: CASSQEGGTAETYGYTF. CDR3 bases: TGCGCCAGCAGCCAAGAGGGCGGGACCGCTGAAACTTATGGCTACACCTTC.

The chain links TRBV9 to TRBJ2-5; tentatively, D is TRBD2 (7 bases). This CDR3 contains 12 residues. Trimming took off 4 bases at V and 8 bases at J, with 12 bases between the two ends. Germline assignment: CDR1 SGDLS and CDR2 YYNGEE. Here the CDR3 reads CASSYGGGTQYF. CDR3 in DNA: TGTGCCAGCAGCTATGGGGGGGGCACCCAGTACTTC.

The chain uses TRBV7-9 and TRBJ2-4, with 10 nucleotides matching TRBD1. The CDR3 loop spans 17 amino acids. Germline V gene sequence: CDR1 SEHNR, CDR2 FQNEAQ (reference sequence). V lost 5 bases and J lost 1; bases outside the gene matches: 8. The CDR3 loop is CASSPGPDRGAKNIQYF. The CDR3 region has the DNA TGTGCCAGCAGCCCAGGCCCGGACAGGGGGGCCAAAAACATTCAGTACTTC.

The rearrangement links TRBV6-1 to TRBJ1-6, with 7 bases lining up with TRBD1. The CDR3 length is 12 residues. CDR1 and CDR2 from the germline V gene are MNHNS and SASEGT. Germline trimming cut 6 bases from V and 9 bases from J; bases unmatched to any gene: 2. CDR3 loop: CASSRDSSPLHF. DNA of the CDR3: TGTGCCAGCAGCCGGGACAGTTCACCCCTCCACTTT.

CDR3: CAISGGTGSGANVLTF. The CDR3 DNA follows: TGTGCCATCAGTGGGGGGACAGGGTCTGGGGCCAACGTCCTGACTTTC. The rearrangement links TRBV10-3 to TRBJ2-6, with 9 bases identical to TRBD1. Trimming removed 4 bases from V and 1 base from J; junction bases left unmatched: 2. Germline lookup yields CDR1 ENHRY and CDR2 SYGVKD. The CDR3 runs to 16 residues.